These 31 T cell receptor beta chains were all obtained from the same sample, sequenced in a study of cytomegalovirus exposure and HLA in healthy donors. PCR used 60 Vbeta primers and 13 Jbeta primers. Data came from immunoSEQ multiplex PCR; TCRdb stores just in-frame clones and leaves some out. The table has about 110,000 clones, 13% to 15% seen once. The sequenced sample was PBMCs. Source of these receptors: a female donor in good health and CMV-seronegative.

The chain employs TRBV7-9 and TRBJ1-2; D is undetermined. Per the germline V gene, CDR1 is SEHNR and CDR2 is FQNEAQ (reference sequence). V was shortened by 3 bases and J by 5 bases, with 13 bases between the two germline ends. The CDR3 contains 14 residues. Written as DNA, the CDR3 is TGTGCCAGCAGCTTGGAGACTGACGGTTATGGCTACACCTTC. It specifies CASSLETDGYGYTF.

This clone has just a few counts. The V gene is TRBV19, the J gene TRBJ2-7; D might be TRBD2 (6 bases). The CDR3 is made up of 11 amino acids. The V gene lost 7 bases and the J gene lost 4 bases, with 8 bases spanning the gap. Germline V lookup: CDR1 LNHDA, CDR2 SQIVND (reference sequence). The CDR3 reads CASNGGYEQYF. As DNA, the CDR3 is TGTGCCAGTAACGGGGGTTACGAGCAGTACTTC.

The chain couples TRBV7-2 to TRBJ1-2; D is perhaps TRBD1 (5 bases). The CDR3 covers 14 residues. Trimming stripped 5 bases from V and 12 bases from J, with 22 bases between. In germline, CDR1 is SGHTA, CDR2 FQGNSA. The CDR3 DNA follows: TGTGCCAGCAGCCCCCGGACACGGGACTGGCTAAACACCTTC. It translates to CASSPRTRDWLNTF.

The chain employs TRBV2 and TRBJ1-1; the D is unclear. CDR3 size: 15 residues. V lost 1 base, J lost 5 bases, and 14 bases lay in between. Germline-derived CDR1 and CDR2 are SNHLY and FYNNEI. The CDR3 region is CASSEDRGRRTEAFF. The CDR3 coding sequence is TGTGCCAGCAGTGAAGATCGCGGGAGGCGGACTGAAGCTTTCTTT.

The V gene is TRBV6-5, the J gene TRBJ1-2; tentative D call: TRBD1 (6 bases). Germline V gene lookup returns CDR1 MNHEY and CDR2 SVGAGI. The V and J ends lost 6 bases and 6 bases respectively, with 14 bases between them. The CDR3 contains 13 residues. CDR3 nucleotide sequence: TGTGCCAGCAGCCGGGACATTGAAAATGGCTACACCTTC. This gives the protein CASSRDIENGYTF.

The chain combines TRBV19 with TRBJ2-5; 7 nucleotides line up with TRBD2. The CDR3 extends over 14 amino acids. The trim removed 5 bases at V and 3 bases at J, leaving 6 bases unmatched. Per the germline V gene, CDR1 is LNHDA and CDR2 is SQIVND (reference sequence). The CDR3 DNA reads TGTGCCAGTAGTGCCTTCGGGACTAAAGAGACCCAGTACTTC. This gives the protein CASSAFGTKETQYF.

This clone has just a few counts. The CDR3 loop reads CASSLGGLADEQYF. CDR3 nucleotides: TGTGCCAGCAGCTTAGGGGGACTAGCGGACGAGCAGTACTTC. V and J are TRBV7-9 and TRBJ2-7, with 11 bases identical to TRBD2. J lost 5 bases, V lost 1 base, and 1 base had no gene match. Germline CDR1 SEHNR, CDR2 FQNEAQ (reference sequence). This CDR3 has 14 amino acids.

This clone was counted between two and nine times. The chain couples TRBV5-1 to TRBJ2-7; 9 bases are shared with TRBD1. Trimming cost V 2 bases and J 13 bases; bases outside gene matches: 13. The CDR3 loop spans 14 amino acids. Germline lookup yields CDR1 SGHRS and CDR2 YFSETQ. The CDR3 loop is CASSFGDREAVGYF. DNA of the CDR3: TGCGCCAGCAGCTTTGGGGACAGGGAGGCGGTCGGCTACTTC.

The V gene is TRBV6-5, the J gene TRBJ1-2; 8 bases are shared with TRBD1. The V gene end was trimmed by 3 bases and the J gene end by 8 bases; junction bases not matched to a gene: 8. The CDR3 is 14 amino acids. Germline CDR1 is MNHEY and CDR2 is SVGAGI. The CDR3 loop is CASSYSSTGDGYTF. CDR3 nucleotides: TGTGCCAGCAGTTATTCCTCGACAGGGGACGGCTACACCTTC.

This clone was seen only a few times. The chain recombines TRBV27 with TRBJ2-7; 7 nucleotides align to TRBD1. V lost 3 bases, J lost 4 bases, and 6 bases stayed unmatched. In germline, CDR1 is MNHEY, CDR2 SMNVEV (reference sequence). This CDR3 spans 14 amino acids. The CDR3 here is CASSFGGQQYEQYF. CDR3 sequence (DNA): TGTGCCAGCAGTTTTGGGGGACAGCAGTACGAGCAGTACTTC.

The gene calls are TRBV19 and TRBJ2-1; 12 bases agree with TRBD2. In germline, CDR1 is LNHDA, CDR2 SQIVND (reference sequence). The V gene end was trimmed by 5 bases and the J gene end by 4 bases; junction bases not matched to a gene: 3. CDR3 length: 15 residues. The CDR3 loop reads CASSLAGGGYNEQFF. CDR3 bases: TGTGCCAGTAGTCTAGCGGGAGGGGGTTACAATGAGCAGTTCTTC.

The sample holds a few counts of this clone. The chain combines TRBV21-1 with TRBJ1-5. TRBV21-1 is noted as a pseudogene. The CDR3 length is 15 residues. The CDR3 is CAAGGGRDSNQPQHF. CDR3 sequence (DNA): TGTGCCGCTGGAGGAGGGCGGGATAGCAATCAGCCCCAGCATTTT.

This clone has just a few counts. The chain is built from TRBV5-1 and TRBJ2-7; 11 bases line up with TRBD2. Trimming at V came to 2 bases and at J to 2 bases, leaving 3 bases not matched to a gene. Germline V gene data show CDR1 as SGHRS and CDR2 as YFSETQ. The CDR3 loop spans 15 amino acids. This chain's CDR3 is CASSLRLAGPYEQYF. The CDR3 region has the DNA TGCGCCAGCAGCTTAAGACTAGCGGGACCCTACGAGCAGTACTTC.

This clone has a handful of counts. The chain joins TRBV7-2 to TRBJ1-6, with D possibly matching TRBD1 (6 bases). CDR1 and CDR2 (germline): SGHTA, FQGNSA. CDR3 length: 17 amino acids. Trimming cost V 3 bases and J 0 bases, with 12 bases left between them. For the CDR3, the DNA is TGTGCCAGCAGCTTGGACAGAGTAAGCTCCTATAATTCACCCCTCCACTTT. Encoded protein: CASSLDRVSSYNSPLHF.

This clone has just a few counts. The chain has TRBV19 and TRBJ2-3; D possibly corresponds to TRBD2 (6 bases). From germline, CDR1 is LNHDA and CDR2 SQIVND (reference sequence). V lost 4 bases, J lost 5 bases, and 10 bases lay in between. This CDR3 is built from 13 residues. This chain's CDR3 is CASSSHGGDTQYF. The DNA of the CDR3 is TGTGCCAGTAGTAGTCACGGGGGAGATACGCAGTATTTT.

The chain recombines TRBV30 with TRBJ2-5; TRBD1 agrees at 10 bases. From germline, CDR1 is GTSNPN and CDR2 SVGIG (reference sequence). CDR3 length equals 16 residues. The junction had 12 bases not matched to a gene; V was cut back by 3 bases and J by 5 bases. Here the CDR3 reads CAWSIRGQGLRETQYF. The CDR3 region has the DNA TGTGCCTGGAGCATTCGGGGACAGGGGCTTCGGGAGACCCAGTACTTC.

The rearrangement uses TRBV29-1 and TRBJ1-2; D not resolved. The CDR3 sequence is 13 residues long. Germline CDR1 SQVTM, CDR2 ANQGSEA. V shed 4 bases and J shed 4 bases, with 13 bases lying between them. CDR3 in amino acids: CSVVSQLIYGYTF. The CDR3 coding sequence is TGCAGCGTTGTTTCCCAACTCATCTATGGCTACACCTTC. Together with reference TRBV29-1 and TRBJ1-2, the CDR3 gives the full variable domain: SAVISQKPSRDICQRGTSLTIQCQVDSQVTMMFWYRQQPGQSLTLIATANQGSEATYESGFVIDKFPISRPNLTFSTLTVSNMSPEDSSIYLCSVVSQLIYGYTFGSGTRLTVV.

The chain carries TRBV6-6 and TRBJ2-7, with 7 positions matching TRBD1. The trim removed 11 bases at V and 3 bases at J, leaving 10 bases unmatched. Per the germline V gene, CDR1 is MNHNY and CDR2 is SVGAGI (reference sequence). This CDR3 contains 13 residues. CDR3 DNA sequence: TGTGCCGCGATTGGACAGGCCGACTACGAGCAGTACTTC. Protein sequence: CAAIGQADYEQYF.

The rearrangement uses TRBV18 and TRBJ1-4; D possibly corresponds to TRBD1 (6 bases). This CDR3 has 14 amino acids. Trimming removed 6 bases from V and 10 bases from J, with 18 bases in between. The germline gives CDR1 KGHSH, CDR2 LQKENI. The DNA of the CDR3 is TGTGCCAGCTCCCAGGTGGCAGGGGAAGGAAAACTGTTTTTT. Its protein product is CASSQVAGEGKLFF.

CDR3 amino acids: CASSIQGGPYEQYF. The DNA of the CDR3 is TGTGCCAGTAGTATACAGGGGGGACCCTACGAGCAGTACTTC. The chain employs TRBV19 and TRBJ2-7; D might be TRBD1 (7 bases). CDR3 length: 14 amino acids. Looked up from germline, CDR1 is LNHDA and CDR2 is SQIVND (reference sequence). V lost 2 bases, J lost 2 bases, and 10 bases lay in between.

The chain is built from TRBV18 and TRBJ1-5; D is possibly TRBD1 (6 bases). The V gene lost 6 bases and the J gene lost 4 bases, with 13 bases spanning the gap. The germline V gene has CDR1 KGHSH and CDR2 LQKENI. This CDR3 has 14 amino acids. The CDR3 sequence is CASSPQGTNQPQHF. CDR3 bases: TGTGCCAGCTCCCCGCAAGGGACAAATCAGCCCCAGCATTTT.

This sequence joins TRBV14 and TRBJ2-1; 14 bases line up with TRBD2. The CDR3 loop spans 18 amino acids. V was pared by 3 bases and J by 8 bases, with 12 bases of the junction left unmatched. The germline V gene has CDR1 SGHDN and CDR2 FVKESK. CDR3 amino acids: CASSHPSGTSGRGDEQFF. In DNA, the CDR3 is TGTGCCAGCAGCCACCCGTCGGGGACTAGCGGGAGAGGCGATGAGCAGTTCTTC.

This clone was recorded a few times. The CDR3 loop is CASSPRETQYF. CDR3 nucleotides: TGTGCCAGCAGCCCCCGGGAGACCCAGTACTTC. This rearrangement joins TRBV28 to TRBJ2-5; D unclear. Germline V CDR1 and CDR2: MDHEN, SYDVKM. The CDR3 runs 11 residues. Deletions cut 6 bases from V and 5 bases from J, with 7 bases between.

The chain is built from TRBV5-1 and TRBJ1-1; the match to TRBD1 covers 7 bases. CDR3 length: 15 residues. The ends lost 4 bases at V and 0 bases at J; junction bases unmatched: 6. Germline V gene sequence: CDR1 SGHRS, CDR2 YFSETQ. CDR3 sequence: CASSGGTVMNTEAFF. The CDR3 DNA sequence: TGCGCCAGCAGCGGGGGGACAGTAATGAACACTGAAGCTTTCTTT. The full variable domain, its missing parts supplied by reference TRBV5-1 and TRBJ1-1, is KAGVTQTPRYLIKTRGQQVTLSCSPISGHRSVSWYQQTPGQGLQFLFEYFSETQRNKGNFPGRFSGRQFSNSRSEMNVSTLELGDSALYLCASSGGTVMNTEAFFGQGTRLTVV.

This clone was observed a handful of times. This chain links TRBV5-1 with TRBJ2-2; D is possibly TRBD1 (5 bases). Germline assignment: CDR1 SGHRS and CDR2 YFSETQ. Trimming removed 2 bases from V and 3 bases from J, with 8 bases in between. The CDR3 extends over 14 amino acids. CDR3 region: CASSLRGDTGELFF. The CDR3 DNA reads as TGCGCCAGCAGCTTAAGGGGCGACACCGGGGAGCTGTTTTTT. Using reference TRBV5-1 and TRBJ2-2 for the parts outside the CDR3, the full variable domain is KAGVTQTPRYLIKTRGQQVTLSCSPISGHRSVSWYQQTPGQGLQFLFEYFSETQRNKGNFPGRFSGRQFSNSRSEMNVSTLELGDSALYLCASSLRGDTGELFFGEGSRLTVL.

The chain links TRBV28 to TRBJ1-5, with D unresolved. Between the trimmed V and J ends, which lost 4 bases and 2 bases, there was a span of 18 bases. This CDR3 region has 17 residues. Germline V CDR1 and CDR2: MDHEN, SYDVKM. The DNA for the CDR3 is TGTGCCAGCAGTTCCCAGCAGGCTCTTGTTGGCAATCAGCCCCAGCATTTT. Translated, it gives CASSSQQALVGNQPQHF.

V usage is TRBV28 and J usage is TRBJ2-5; 7 bases map to TRBD1. V gave up 5 bases and J gave up 2 bases; unmatched junction bases: 5. Germline V gives CDR1 MDHEN, CDR2 SYDVKM. This CDR3 is 14 amino acids long. DNA of the CDR3: TGTGCCAGCAGTCTCCCGACAGGGCAAGAGACCCAGTACTTC. Protein product: CASSLPTGQETQYF.

This clone was observed a few times. This chain joins TRBV7-2 and TRBJ1-2; D ambiguous. CDR1 and CDR2 from the germline V gene are SGHTA and FQGNSA. The CDR3 contains 14 residues. The ends were cut back, 5 bases at V and 0 bases at J, with 10 bases in the middle. The CDR3 spells CASSPGVANYGYTF. CDR3 DNA sequence: TGTGCCAGCAGCCCCGGGGTAGCTAACTATGGCTACACCTTC. Drawing the rest from reference TRBV7-2 and TRBJ1-2, the complete variable domain is GAGVSQSPSNKVTEKGKDVELRCDPISGHTALYWYRQSLGQGLEFLIYFQGNSAPDKSGLPSDRFSAERTGGSVSTLTIQRTQQEDSAVYLCASSPGVANYGYTFGSGTRLTVV.

This clone was observed a handful of times. V is TRBV19 and J is TRBJ1-1, with a possible D match to TRBD1 (5 bases). Germline values: CDR1 LNHDA, CDR2 SQIVND (reference sequence). V lost 6 bases to trimming and J lost 11 bases, with 19 bases between them. The CDR3 loop spans 13 amino acids. Here the CDR3 DNA reads TGTGCCAGTAGACCGGGACTCCCGCGGATCGCTTTCTTT. It translates to CASRPGLPRIAFF.

This clone was seen more than once but under ten times. The rearrangement joins TRBV9 to TRBJ2-5; D is uncertain. Germline CDR1 is SGDLS and CDR2 is YYNGEE. The V and J ends lost 0 bases and 1 base respectively, with 7 bases between them. The CDR3 consists of 14 residues. The CDR3 bases are TGTGCCAGCAGCGTAGAAAGCTTCCAAGAGACCCAGTACTTC. Its translation: CASSVESFQETQYF.

The rearrangement links TRBV5-4 to TRBJ2-7, with D possibly TRBD1 on 5 matching bases. This CDR3 is 12 amino acids long. The V gene lost 2 bases and the J gene lost 4 bases, with 7 bases spanning the gap. Germline assignment: CDR1 SGHNT and CDR2 YYREEE (reference sequence). DNA of the CDR3: TGTGCCAGCAGCTTCAAGGGGTACGAGCAGTACTTC. Its protein product is CASSFKGYEQYF.